The clone carrying this TCR beta chain was detected a few times. Its antigen is unidentified. Likely unrecorded immune exposures existed in these nominally healthy donors. The entry originates in a study of cytomegalovirus exposure and HLA in healthy donors. The germline V gene encodes CDR1 MNHEY and CDR2 SVGAGI. Trimming at V came to 6 bases and at J to 7 bases, leaving 10 bases not matched to a gene. The CDR3 is made up of 14 amino acids. The primer mix had 60 Vbeta and 13 Jbeta primers. Assay used: immunoSEQ multiplex PCR; TCRdb lists only in-frame clones, some missing. This table has 100,000 to 150,000 clones, around three quarters appearing once. Findings and caveats of the study: TCR beta chains numbering more than 150 were designated cytomegalovirus-associated.

The V call is TRBV6-5, the J call TRBJ2-7; 9 nucleotides line up with TRBD1. Sample: PBMCs. The sequence was collected from a woman in her thirties or forties in good health and CMV-seropositive. The CDR3 reads CASRKPGQGREQYF. The CDR3 DNA is TGTGCCAGCAGAAAACCGGGACAGGGAAGGGAGCAGTACTTC.